The TCR beta chain described here comes from a study of cytotoxic CD8 clonotypes in ibrutinib-treated CLL (dated by TCRdb to the early 2020s). Study-wide context: The cohort included about 15 treatment-naive and 11 to 12 relapsed/refractory patients; 17 to 18 were IGHV unmutated. Responses were partial in approximately 24 patients and complete in 2; after median about 5.5 years follow-up, around 14 stayed in remission and roughly twelve progressed. The response samples were drawn at a median of 12 months into treatment, with a range of about 6 to 40 months. An average of roughly 270,000 productive templates and 80,000 to 100,000 productive rearrangements was obtained per sample. Longitudinal samples were available for about 30% of the roughly 86 trial participants. Cryopreserved peripheral blood mononuclear cells were collected before treatment, at response, and at either disease progression or sustained remission. Patients were still on ibrutinib when every remission and progressive disease sample was collected. Study-level results and caveats: Lymph node repertoires were not examined, and the timing of sampling was not matched between patients in sustained remission and those whose disease progressed. Public clonotypes were rare and either shrank or stayed stable during treatment, and the rise in clonality at ibrutinib response reflected expansion of private clonotypes. An increase in clonality was observed at ibrutinib response, with clonality remaining stable during sustained remission and falling back toward baseline at progression. Baseline clonality was found to be higher than that of age-matched healthy donors and was strongly correlated with circulating CD8+ T-cell counts.

The germline V gene (reference sequence) specifies PRHDT as CDR1 and FYEKMQ as CDR2. The CDR3 goes from the cysteine to the phenylalanine over 14 residues. Only the CDR3 region is kept as DNA, spanning 42 bases read in frame from base 1. V is reduced by 0 bases and J by 3 bases, leaving a spacing of 8 bases between them. For TCR beta library preparation, approximately 2.2 micrograms of genomic DNA were isolated from cryopreserved PBMCs. Longitudinal blood samples from CLL patients on ibrutinib monotherapy underwent high-throughput TCR beta sequencing. The patients took part in an open-label, single-center phase 2 trial of ibrutinib monotherapy. Each clonotype received, on average, 10x coverage in deep resolution sequencing performed on a MiSeq, where the target depth lay between 1 in 1 million and 1 in 200,000 T cells. The immunoSEQ hsTCRB Kit was used to generate the TCR beta libraries. Per the authors' processing: Data were analyzed with ImmunoSEQ Data Assistant and ImmunoSEQ Analyzer, with V, D and J genes assigned per IMGT definitions. Clonality, with values ranging from 0 to 1, was calculated as one minus the normalized Shannon entropy of productive rearrangement frequencies. Only overrepresented clonotypes making up at least 0.05% of the repertoire of each patient were included in the public clonotype analysis. Thirteen age-matched healthy donor repertoires from immuneACCESS were used as controls for clonality. What TCRdb holds here is the immuneACCESS table cut down to in-frame rearrangements. Part of the clones is not present; checked against another copy, under half of the missing clones reflect an unresolved V gene, and the others are unexplained. V, J and clone size reflect that table, while D and trimming were determined from the DNA. Counted in this sample were over 130,000 clones; around 84% of them appeared once. Less than 9% of the sample is taken by the ten largest.

Regarding this clone: Its recognized antigen is unknown. No much larger clone exists at a distance of one base, and base qualities are not known.

This sample comprised PBMCs, obtained after 36 months of ibrutinib treatment. The chain joins TRBV13 to TRBJ1-1; the D gene identity is not certain. This clonotype was sampled from a human donor with chronic lymphocytic leukemia. The sequenced DNA is TGTGCCAGCAGCTTAGGAGGGTCCGACACTGAAGCTTTCTTT. The resulting protein is CASSLGGSDTEAFF.